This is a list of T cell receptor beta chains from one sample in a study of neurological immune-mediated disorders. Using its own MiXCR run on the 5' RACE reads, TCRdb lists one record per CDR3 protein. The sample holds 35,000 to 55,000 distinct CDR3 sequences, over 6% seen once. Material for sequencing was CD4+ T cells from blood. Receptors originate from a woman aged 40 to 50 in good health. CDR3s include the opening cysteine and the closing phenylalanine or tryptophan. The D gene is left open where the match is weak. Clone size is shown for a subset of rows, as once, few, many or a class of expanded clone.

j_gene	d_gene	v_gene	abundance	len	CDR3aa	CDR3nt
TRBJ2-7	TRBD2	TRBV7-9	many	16	CASSLSGRASSYEQYF	TGTGCCAGCAGCCTTTCAGGGAGGGCGAGCTCCTACGAGCAGTACTTC
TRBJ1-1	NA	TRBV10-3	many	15	CAISENEVPGTEAFF	TGTGCCATCAGTGAAAATGAGGTTCCAGGCACTGAAGCTTTCTTT
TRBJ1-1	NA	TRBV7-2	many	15	CASSPSLGQNTEAFF	TGTGCCAGCAGCCCCTCTCTAGGGCAGAACACTGAAGCTTTCTTT
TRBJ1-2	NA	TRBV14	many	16	CASSLRDPGHRDGYTF	TGTGCCAGCAGCCTCCGAGACCCCGGACACCGAGACGGCTACACCTTC
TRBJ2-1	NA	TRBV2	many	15	CASSEQGISYNEQFF	TGTGCCAGCAGTGAACAGGGGATCTCCTACAATGAGCAGTTCTTC
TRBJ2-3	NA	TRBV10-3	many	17	CAISVRQVLALPDTQYF	TGTGCCATCAGTGTCCGCCAGGTGTTGGCTCTCCCAGATACGCAGTATTTT
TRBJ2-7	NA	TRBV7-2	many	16	CASSLGGGLGRDEQYF	TGTGCCAGCAGCTTAGGTGGAGGTTTGGGCCGGGACGAGCAGTACTTC
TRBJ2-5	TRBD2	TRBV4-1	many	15	CASSQLAGTQETQYF	TGCGCCAGCAGTCAACTAGCGGGAACCCAAGAGACCCAGTACTTC
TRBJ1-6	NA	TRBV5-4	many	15	CASSPNRNRNSPLHF	TGTGCCAGCAGCCCGAATCGGAACCGGAATTCACCCCTCCACTTT
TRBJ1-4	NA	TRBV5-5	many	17	CASSLFYTGGRNEKLFF	TGTGCCAGCAGCTTGTTCTATACCGGAGGACGAAATGAAAAACTGTTTTTT
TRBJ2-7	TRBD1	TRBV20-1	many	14	CSARGGQLGYEQYF	TGCAGTGCTAGAGGGGGACAGTTAGGCTACGAGCAGTACTTC
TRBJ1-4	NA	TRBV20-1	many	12	CSARTKNEKLFF	TGCAGTGCTCGGACCAAGAATGAAAAACTGTTTTTT
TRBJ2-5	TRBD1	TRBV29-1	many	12	CSAKQGQETQYF	TGCAGCGCAAAACAGGGGCAAGAGACCCAGTACTTC
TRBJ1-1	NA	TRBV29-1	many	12	CSVEALNTEAFF	TGCAGCGTTGAGGCCTTGAACACTGAAGCTTTCTTT
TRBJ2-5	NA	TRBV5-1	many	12	CASSLALETQYF	TGCGCCAGCAGCTTGGCCTTGGAGACCCAGTACTTC
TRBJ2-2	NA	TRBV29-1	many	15	CSVEGLAGNTGELFF	TGCAGCGTTGAAGGGTTAGCAGGAAACACCGGGGAGCTGTTTTTT
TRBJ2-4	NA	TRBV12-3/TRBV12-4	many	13	CASSLNLLNIQYF	TGTGCCAGCAGTTTGAACCTGTTAAACATTCAGTACTTC
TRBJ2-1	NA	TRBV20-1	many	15	CSALSPSPGRNEQFF	TGCAGTGCTCTTTCCCCGTCCCCGGGCCGGAATGAGCAGTTCTTC
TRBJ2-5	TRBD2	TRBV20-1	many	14	CSAIPGGRGETQYF	TGCAGTGCCATTCCGGGCGGGAGGGGAGAGACCCAGTACTTC
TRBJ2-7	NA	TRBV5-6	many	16	CASSLMGAPSSYEQYF	TGTGCCAGCAGCTTGATGGGGGCCCCGAGCTCCTACGAGCAGTACTTC
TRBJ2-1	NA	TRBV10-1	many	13	CASSANRYNEQFF	TGCGCCAGCAGTGCGAACAGGTACAATGAGCAGTTCTTC
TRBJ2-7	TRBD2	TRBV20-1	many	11	CSAFGGDEQYF	TGCAGTGCTTTCGGGGGGGACGAGCAGTACTTC
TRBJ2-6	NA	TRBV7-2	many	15	CASSLDTSGANVLTF	TGTGCCAGCAGCTTAGATACTAGCGGGGCCAACGTCCTGACTTTC
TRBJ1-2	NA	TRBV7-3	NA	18	CASSFYICSATGWFGYTF	NA
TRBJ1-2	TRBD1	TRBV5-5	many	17	CASSLRQGVLITNGYTF	TGTGCCAGCAGCTTGAGGCAGGGGGTCCTAATCACCAATGGCTACACCTTC
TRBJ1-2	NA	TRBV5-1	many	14	CASSKDPGSGGYTF	TGCGCCAGCAGCAAGGATCCGGGAAGCGGAGGCTACACCTTC
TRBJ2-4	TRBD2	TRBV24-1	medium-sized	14	CATSGGRGKNIQYF	TGTGCCACCAGCGGCGGGAGGGGCAAAAACATTCAGTACTTC
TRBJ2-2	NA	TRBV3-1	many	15	CASRRVGVNTGELFF	TGTGCCAGCAGGCGCGTTGGGGTGAACACCGGGGAGCTGTTTTTT
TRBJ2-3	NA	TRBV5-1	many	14	CASSLGASTDTQYF	TGCGCCAGCAGCTTGGGGGCTAGCACAGATACGCAGTATTTT
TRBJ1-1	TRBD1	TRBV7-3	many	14	CASSLTAGGSEAFF	TGTGCCAGCAGCTTAACAGCAGGGGGCTCTGAAGCTTTCTTT
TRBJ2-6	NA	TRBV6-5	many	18	CASSYLTALGQGANVLTF	TGTGCCAGCAGTTACTTGACAGCCTTGGGCCAAGGGGCCAACGTCCTGACTTTC
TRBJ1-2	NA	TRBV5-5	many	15	CASSLAMSTAYGYTF	TGTGCCAGCAGCTTGGCCATGTCAACAGCCTATGGCTACACCTTC
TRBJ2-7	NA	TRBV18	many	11	CASSPDYEQYF	TGTGCCAGCTCCCCCGACTACGAGCAGTACTTC
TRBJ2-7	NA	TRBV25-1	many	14	CASSPDRSNYEQYF	TGTGCCAGCAGTCCTGACAGGTCGAACTACGAGCAGTACTTC
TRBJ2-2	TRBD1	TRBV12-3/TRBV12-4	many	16	CASSPGTVKYTGELFF	TGTGCCAGCAGTCCAGGGACAGTGAAGTACACCGGGGAGCTGTTTTTT
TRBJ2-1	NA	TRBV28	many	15	CASSLSGFTYNEQFF	TGTGCCAGCAGTTTATCTGGGTTCACCTACAATGAGCAGTTCTTC
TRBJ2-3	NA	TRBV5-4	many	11	CASSSRDTQYF	TGTGCCAGCAGCTCGAGAGATACGCAGTATTTT
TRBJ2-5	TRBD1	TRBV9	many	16	CASSVDRGTGDETQYF	TGTGCCAGCAGCGTAGACAGGGGGACAGGTGATGAGACCCAGTACTTC
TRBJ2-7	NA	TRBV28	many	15	CASSSRTASMYEQYF	TGTGCCAGCAGTTCGCGGACGGCGTCGATGTACGAGCAGTACTTC
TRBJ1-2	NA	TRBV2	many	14	CASSEMGGNYGYTF	TGTGCCAGCAGTGAAATGGGGGGAAACTATGGCTACACCTTC
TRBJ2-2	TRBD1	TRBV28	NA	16	CASSLRTGLNTGELFF	TGTGCCAGCAGTTTACGGACAGGATTGAACACCGGGGAGCTGTTTTTT
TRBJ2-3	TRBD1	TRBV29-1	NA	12	CSVGTGPDTQYF	TGCAGCGTTGGGACAGGGCCCGATACGCAGTATTTT
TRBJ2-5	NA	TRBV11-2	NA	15	CASSLDQAFGETQYF	TGTGCCAGCAGCTTAGATCAAGCGTTTGGGGAGACCCAGTACTTC
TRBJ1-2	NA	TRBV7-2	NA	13	CASSLDRPYGYTF	TGTGCCAGCAGCCTGGACAGACCTTATGGCTACACCTTC
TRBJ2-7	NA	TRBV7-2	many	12	CASSLQRGEQYF	TGTGCCAGCAGCTTACAACGGGGGGAGCAGTACTTC
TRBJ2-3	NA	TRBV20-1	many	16	CSATLVGGKGTDTQYF	TGCAGTGCTACTTTAGTTGGGGGCAAGGGAACAGATACGCAGTATTTT
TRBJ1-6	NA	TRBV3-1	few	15	CASSQERPLGSPLHF	TGTGCCAGCAGCCAAGAACGGCCGTTGGGTTCACCCCTCCACTTT
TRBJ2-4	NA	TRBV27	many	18	CASSLTGTVSLAKNIQYF	TGTGCCAGCAGTTTGACCGGGACGGTTTCTCTAGCCAAAAACATTCAGTACTTC
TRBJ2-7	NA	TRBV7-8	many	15	CASSLRWESSYEQYF	TGTGCCAGCAGCCTAAGGTGGGAAAGCTCCTACGAGCAGTACTTC
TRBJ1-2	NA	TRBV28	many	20	CASSLPTRTPSGRANYGYTF	TGTGCCAGCAGTTTACCAACCCGAACCCCGTCAGGGAGGGCTAACTATGGCTACACCTTC
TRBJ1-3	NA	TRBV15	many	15	CATSRESGIGNTIYF	TGTGCCACCAGCAGAGAATCAGGGATTGGAAACACCATATATTTT
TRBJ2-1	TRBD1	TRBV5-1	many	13	CASRGQGDNEQFF	TGCGCCAGCAGGGGACAGGGGGACAATGAGCAGTTCTTC
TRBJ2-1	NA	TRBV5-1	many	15	CASSLGSQGYNEQFF	TGCGCCAGCAGCTTGGGGTCCCAAGGCTACAATGAGCAGTTCTTC
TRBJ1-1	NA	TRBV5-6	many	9	CASSLHPFF	TGTGCCAGCAGCTTACACCCTTTCTTT
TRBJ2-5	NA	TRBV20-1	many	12	CSALDRQETQYF	TGCAGTGCCCTGGACAGACAAGAGACCCAGTACTTC
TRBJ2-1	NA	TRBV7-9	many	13	CASSPAPYNEQFF	TGTGCCAGCAGCCCAGCACCTTACAATGAGCAGTTCTTC
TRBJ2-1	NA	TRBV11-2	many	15	CASSSLSATYNEQFF	TGTGCCAGCAGCTCACTTAGCGCCACATACAATGAGCAGTTCTTC
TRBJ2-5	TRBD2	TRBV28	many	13	CASLETSGETQYF	TGTGCCTCCCTAGAGACTAGCGGAGAGACCCAGTACTTC
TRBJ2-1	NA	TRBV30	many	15	CASQGTSTRNNEQFF	TGTGCCTCACAGGGGACTTCGACCCGAAACAATGAGCAGTTCTTC